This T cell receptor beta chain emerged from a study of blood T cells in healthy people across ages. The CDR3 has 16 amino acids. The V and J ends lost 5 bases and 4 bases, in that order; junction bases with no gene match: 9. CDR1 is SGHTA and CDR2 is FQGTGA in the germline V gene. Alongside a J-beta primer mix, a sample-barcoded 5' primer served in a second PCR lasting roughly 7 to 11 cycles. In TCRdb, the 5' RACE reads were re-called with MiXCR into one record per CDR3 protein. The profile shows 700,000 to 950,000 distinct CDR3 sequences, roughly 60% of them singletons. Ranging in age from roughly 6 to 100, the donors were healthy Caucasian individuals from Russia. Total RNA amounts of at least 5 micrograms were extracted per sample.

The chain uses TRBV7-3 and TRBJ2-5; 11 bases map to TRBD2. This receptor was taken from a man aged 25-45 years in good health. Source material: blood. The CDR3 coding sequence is TGTGCCAGCAGCCCAACCGGGACTAGCGGTACAGAGACCCAGTACTTC. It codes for CASSPTGTSGTETQYF.